The 29 T cell receptor beta chains presented below share a single source sample, sequenced in a study of T cell responses to AZD1222 COVID-19 vaccine. The repertoire was sequenced with immunoSEQ multiplex PCR; TCRdb's copy has only in-frame clones and lacks some. The sample lists over 150,000 clones, about 93% seen once, with roughly 0.99% in the top ten. The sequencing here drew on peripheral blood, taken 28 days after the second AZD1222 dose. Source of these receptors: an adult who received the AZD1222 COVID-19 vaccine.

V gene TRBV5-1 combines with J gene TRBJ1-5, with TRBD1 as a possible D gene (6 bases). The CDR3 runs 16 residues. Trimming removed 7 bases from V and 4 bases from J, with 21 bases in between. Germline CDR1 SGHRS, CDR2 YFSETQ. CDR3 protein: CASEGTLRSVNQPQHF. The CDR3 coding sequence is TGCGCCAGCGAAGGGACACTACGCAGTGTGAATCAGCCCCAGCATTTT.

The V call is TRBV10-3, the J call TRBJ2-5; D gene unclear. V lost 2 bases to trimming and J lost 5 bases, with 15 bases between them. CDR3 size: 15 residues. Germline V CDR1 and CDR2: ENHRY, SYGVKD. The CDR3 loop is CAISEKKTLGETQYF. In DNA form, the CDR3 reads TGTGCCATCAGTGAGAAAAAGACCCTAGGGGAGACCCAGTACTTC.

This chain connects TRBV5-1 to TRBJ2-3, with D perhaps matching TRBD2 (6 bases). Trimming pared 0 bases from V and 2 bases from J, leaving 19 bases between. Germline CDR1 SGHRS, CDR2 YFSETQ. The CDR3 is 18 residues long. DNA of the CDR3: TGCGCCAGCAGCTTGGTTGGTGGCGGGACGACGAACACAGATACGCAGTATTTT. Amino acids: CASSLVGGGTTNTDTQYF.

The gene calls are TRBV2 and TRBJ2-7; D unclear. V lost 8 bases to trimming and J lost 6 bases, with 11 bases between them. CDR1 is SNHLY, CDR2 FYNNEI, per germline. The CDR3 extends over 11 amino acids. The CDR3 DNA sequence: TGTGCCAGCGAACAGAGTTCCGAGCAGTACTTC. It codes for CASEQSSEQYF.

This chain links TRBV5-4 with TRBJ2-5; 8 nucleotides agree with TRBD2. The trim removed 4 bases at V and 2 bases at J, leaving 1 base unmatched. Germline CDR1 SGHNT, CDR2 YYREEE (reference sequence). This CDR3 comprises 13 residues. CDR3 sequence (DNA): TGTGCCAGCAGCCCGGGGGGGCAAGAGACCCAGTACTTC. Protein: CASSPGGQETQYF.

V is TRBV7-2 and J is TRBJ2-7, with 9 bases aligning to TRBD1. The germline CDR1 and CDR2 sequences are SGHTA and FQGNSA. This CDR3 is 14 amino acids long. The V gene end was trimmed by 6 bases and the J gene end by 4 bases; junction bases not matched to a gene: 7. The CDR3 sequence is CASSTGTGSYEQYF. Here the CDR3 DNA reads TGTGCCAGCAGTACCGGGACAGGGTCGTACGAGCAGTACTTC.

The chain combines TRBV11-2 with TRBJ2-5; TRBD2 might be the D (6 bases). V was clipped by 2 bases and J by 4 bases, with 17 bases between them. This CDR3 has 16 residues. Germline V gene sequence: CDR1 SGHAT, CDR2 FQNNGV. The CDR3 protein is CASSLIVGLEGETQYF. The CDR3 DNA follows: TGTGCCAGCAGCTTAATAGTCGGACTGGAGGGAGAGACCCAGTACTTC.

The chain combines TRBV5-4 with TRBJ1-2; 7 nucleotides match TRBD1. CDR3 length equals 15 residues. The germline CDR1 and CDR2 sequences are SGHNT and YYREEE (reference sequence). V was pared by 2 bases and J by 3 bases, with 7 bases of the junction left unmatched. The CDR3 sequence is CASSFGTGAYYGYTF. CDR3 sequence (DNA): TGTGCCAGCAGCTTTGGTACAGGGGCTTACTATGGCTACACCTTC.

CDR3 region: CASSQVMSMGYNSPLHF. The CDR3 region has the DNA TGTGCCAGCAGCCAAGTTATGTCGATGGGTTATAATTCACCCCTCCACTTT. This chain connects TRBV3-1 (or the pseudogene TRBV3-2) to TRBJ1-6; no clear D. The V and J ends lost 1 base and 4 bases respectively, with 14 bases between them. CDR1 and CDR2 from the germline V gene are LGHDT and YNNKEL (reference sequence). The CDR3 extends over 17 amino acids.

The chain combines TRBV7-8 with TRBJ1-2, with no clear D. The CDR3 consists of 16 residues. Germline loops: CDR1 SGHVS, CDR2 FQNEAQ. V gave up 5 bases and J gave up 4 bases, with 20 bases separating them. The CDR3: CASSPRHTETGYGYTF. Here the CDR3 DNA reads TGTGCCAGCAGCCCACGACACACCGAGACGGGCTATGGCTACACCTTC.

This chain links TRBV6-5 with TRBJ1-1; D not resolved. Per the germline V gene, CDR1 is MNHEY and CDR2 is SVGAGI. V gave up 0 bases and J gave up 4 bases, with 9 bases separating them. This CDR3 region has 14 residues. The CDR3 loop is CASSYSNRGTEAFF. DNA for the CDR3: TGTGCCAGCAGTTACTCCAATCGGGGCACTGAAGCTTTCTTT.

The genes are TRBV10-3 and TRBJ1-5, with 9 positions matching TRBD1. This CDR3 region has 16 residues. Germline assignment: CDR1 ENHRY and CDR2 SYGVKD. V was pared by 6 bases and J by 3 bases, with 9 bases of the junction left unmatched. The CDR3, as DNA: TGTGCCATCAGCCACACAGGGGGCAGAGTCAATCAGCCCCAGCATTTT. Its protein is CAISHTGGRVNQPQHF.

The V gene is TRBV5-1, the J gene TRBJ2-3; D call uncertain. This CDR3 comprises 11 residues. The germline V gene encodes CDR1 SGHRS and CDR2 YFSETQ. V lost 4 bases and J lost 6, with 6 bases in between. This CDR3 is CASSEGDTQYF. The CDR3 bases are TGCGCCAGCAGCGAAGGGGATACGCAGTATTTT. Full variable domain (outside the CDR3, taken from reference TRBV5-1 and TRBJ2-3): KAGVTQTPRYLIKTRGQQVTLSCSPISGHRSVSWYQQTPGQGLQFLFEYFSETQRNKGNFPGRFSGRQFSNSRSEMNVSTLELGDSALYLCASSEGDTQYFGPGTRLTVL.

V and J are TRBV11-2 and TRBJ1-1, with no clear D. CDR1 and CDR2 from the germline V gene are SGHAT and FQNNGV. Deletions cut 2 bases from V and 0 bases from J, with 13 bases between. The CDR3 is made up of 16 amino acids. DNA of the CDR3: TGTGCCAGCAGCTTATGGTTTGGCAGCATGAACACTGAAGCTTTCTTT. It specifies CASSLWFGSMNTEAFF. The full variable domain, rest sourced from reference TRBV11-2 and TRBJ1-1, is EAGVAQSPRYKIIEKRQSVAFWCNPISGHATLYWYQQILGQGPKLLIQFQNNGVVDDSQLPKDRFSAERLKGVDSTLKIQPAKLEDSAVYLCASSLWFGSMNTEAFFGQGTRLTVV.

The CDR3 here is CASSLVQGAATEAFF. CDR3 bases: TGTGCCAGCAGCTTGGTCCAGGGGGCTGCCACTGAAGCTTTCTTT. This sequence joins TRBV5-4 and TRBJ1-1, with TRBD1 identical over 8 bases. Germline lookup yields CDR1 SGHNT and CDR2 YYREEE (reference sequence). The J segment lost 4 bases and the V segment lost 0 bases, leaving 5 bases of the junction unmatched. The CDR3 has 15 amino acids.

This chain uses TRBV25-1 with TRBJ1-2; D is undetermined. V lost 6 bases to trimming and J lost 8 bases, with 10 bases between them. Looked up from germline, CDR1 is MGHDK and CDR2 is SYGVNS. This CDR3 comprises 11 residues. The CDR3 nucleotides are TGTGCCAGCAGGGCTTACGTCGGCTACACCTTC. The encoded protein is CASRAYVGYTF.

The V gene is TRBV19, the J gene TRBJ1-4; D remains unclear. CDR3 length equals 17 residues. Per germline, CDR1 LNHDA and CDR2 SQIVND (reference sequence). Between the trimmed V and J ends, which lost 3 bases and 1 base, there was a span of 15 bases. Here the CDR3 DNA reads TGTGCCAGTAGTATGCACCATACTGACGGAACTAATGAAAAACTGTTTTTT. Its translation: CASSMHHTDGTNEKLFF.

V usage is TRBV5-1 and J usage is TRBJ1-3; D is perhaps TRBD1 (5 bases). The CDR3 contains 15 residues. Trimming stripped 5 bases from V and 4 bases from J, with 16 bases between. Germline lookup yields CDR1 SGHRS and CDR2 YFSETQ. The DNA for the CDR3 is TGCGCCAGCAGGTTTGGGGACCGCGGGGGAAACACCATATATTTT. Its protein is CASRFGDRGGNTIYF. Complete variable domain (other parts from reference TRBV5-1 and TRBJ1-3): KAGVTQTPRYLIKTRGQQVTLSCSPISGHRSVSWYQQTPGQGLQFLFEYFSETQRNKGNFPGRFSGRQFSNSRSEMNVSTLELGDSALYLCASRFGDRGGNTIYFGEGSWLTVV.

This clone is a singleton in its sample. The rearrangement uses TRBV7-9 and TRBJ1-6, with 10 bases lining up with TRBD1. Trimming took 5 bases from V and 1 from J; bases not matched to a gene: 5. Germline V lookup: CDR1 SEHNR, CDR2 FQNEAQ (reference sequence). The CDR3 extends over 17 amino acids. CDR3 protein: CASSADRGHSYNSPLHF. The CDR3 DNA reads as TGTGCCAGCAGCGCTGACAGGGGGCATTCCTATAATTCACCCCTCCACTTT.

The DNA for the CDR3 is TGTGCCAGCAGCTTAGGGGGTTCTAATGAAAAACTGTTTTTT. As protein: CASSLGGSNEKLFF. The chain is built from TRBV7-2 and TRBJ1-4; D not certain. Trimming removed 1 base from V and 3 bases from J, with 6 bases in between. CDR3 length equals 14 residues. Germline CDR1 is SGHTA and CDR2 is FQGNSA. The full variable domain, its missing parts supplied by reference TRBV7-2 and TRBJ1-4, is GAGVSQSPSNKVTEKGKDVELRCDPISGHTALYWYRQSLGQGLEFLIYFQGNSAPDKSGLPSDRFSAERTGGSVSTLTIQRTQQEDSAVYLCASSLGGSNEKLFFGSGTQLSVL.

This chain joins TRBV7-2 and TRBJ2-7; D call uncertain. CDR1 is SGHTA, CDR2 FQGNSA, per germline. This CDR3 has 17 amino acids. Between the trimmed V and J ends, which lost 4 bases and 7 bases, there was a span of 26 bases. CDR3 bases: TGTGCCAGCAGCTCCCCTCCGATGTGGCCGGGCTTTAGAGAGCAGTACTTC. Translating it yields CASSSPPMWPGFREQYF.

The chain joins TRBV9 to TRBJ1-1, with D possibly TRBD1 on 5 matching bases. V lost 4 bases to trimming and J lost 1 base, with 14 bases between them. The CDR3 sequence is 15 residues long. Germline V CDR1 and CDR2: SGDLS, YYNGEE. DNA of the CDR3: TGTGCCAGCAGCACCACCCAGGGAGGGAACACTGAAGCTTTCTTT. It specifies CASSTTQGGNTEAFF. The variable domain in full, with the rest retrieved from reference TRBV9 and TRBJ1-1, is DSGVTQTPKHLITATGQRVTLRCSPRSGDLSVYWYQQSLDQGLQFLIQYYNGEERAKGNILERFSAQQFPDLHSELNLSSLELGDSALYFCASSTTQGGNTEAFFGQGTRLTVV.

The chain employs TRBV28 and TRBJ2-7; 7 positions agree with TRBD1. The germline CDR1 and CDR2 sequences are MDHEN and SYDVKM. This CDR3 has 16 residues. With V trimmed by 3 bases and J by 1 base, 9 bases remained unmatched. The CDR3 loop reads CASSFSGVRGSYEQYF. The CDR3 bases are TGTGCCAGCAGTTTCAGTGGCGTCAGGGGGTCCTACGAGCAGTACTTC.

The V call is TRBV6-5, the J call TRBJ1-3; TRBD1 matches at 8 bases. This CDR3 is built from 13 residues. V was pared by 7 bases and J by 8 bases, with 7 bases of the junction left unmatched. In germline, CDR1 is MNHEY, CDR2 SVGAGI. The CDR3 region is CASITGGGDTIYF. The CDR3 DNA sequence: TGTGCCAGCATCACAGGGGGAGGGGACACCATATATTTT.

The rearrangement links TRBV7-2 to TRBJ1-3; no definite D call. The germline CDR1 and CDR2 sequences are SGHTA and FQGNSA. The ends were cut back, 1 base at V and 1 base at J, with 11 bases in the middle. This CDR3 is 16 amino acids long. Here the CDR3 DNA reads TGTGCCAGCAGCTTAGTCCGAACTGGATCTGGAAACACCATATATTTT. Protein sequence: CASSLVRTGSGNTIYF.

The chain has TRBV7-2 and TRBJ1-3; unclear D gene. The V end was cut by 4 bases, the J end by 2 bases, with 6 bases between. The germline gives CDR1 SGHTA, CDR2 FQGNSA. The CDR3 spans 13 residues. CDR3 DNA: TGTGCCAGCAGCTCCGGACCTGGAAACACCATATATTTT. It is translated as CASSSGPGNTIYF.

V is TRBV6-2 or TRBV6-3 and J is TRBJ2-3, with 9 positions matching TRBD1. Germline values: CDR1 MNHEY, CDR2 SVGEGT. This CDR3 contains 16 residues. V dropped 5 bases and J dropped 1; count of bases not matched to a gene: 7. The CDR3 spells CASSLDRGGGTDTQYF. CDR3 sequence (DNA): TGTGCCAGCAGTCTCGACAGGGGGGGAGGCACAGATACGCAGTATTTT.

The chain carries TRBV9 and TRBJ2-5; 8 positions agree with TRBD2. Losses at the gene ends were 0 bases for V and 5 bases for J; bases not matched to a gene: 9. Germline V gene data show CDR1 as SGDLS and CDR2 as YYNGEE. CDR3 length: 16 residues. The CDR3 nucleotides are TGTGCCAGCAGCGTAGGGGGGGTAGCGGGGATCGAGACCCAGTACTTC. Amino acids: CASSVGGVAGIETQYF.

The genes are TRBV24-1 and TRBJ2-4; 8 bases are a match to TRBD2. CDR3 size: 16 residues. Trimming at V came to 5 bases and at J to 4 bases, leaving 9 bases not matched to a gene. CDR1 is KGHDR and CDR2 is SFDVKD in the germline V gene. The CDR3 loop reads CATSASGGDKKNIQYF. In DNA, the CDR3 is TGTGCCACCAGTGCCTCGGGGGGGGATAAGAAAAACATTCAGTACTTC.